These T cell receptor beta chains were read from a single sample in a study of radiotherapy plus CTLA-4 blockade in lung cancer. This table comes from immunoSEQ multiplex PCR, and its TCRdb copy is limited to in-frame clones, with some not included. The sample carries nearly 110,000 clones, around 85% recorded once. Here the sequenced sample was peripheral blood, taken from a patient treated with radiotherapy plus ipilimumab. These TCRs come from a human donor with non-small cell lung cancer that progressed on radiotherapy plus ipilimumab. Some clones in this sample may be carry-over from other donors' samples. The conserved cysteine and the conserved F or W are not part of the CDR3 here.

v_call cdr3_aa
TRBV12-5 ASGRETGATEAF
TRBV4-3 ASSQVGLAADTQY
TRBV27 ASSLSGRDRGRETQY
TRBV2 ASSEEPGELF
TRBV5-1 ASSLAGSGGLTAYGYT
TRBV5-8 ASSSSAGGTDTQY
TRBV4-1 ASSQRTGYNNQPQH
TRBV5-4 ASSPDRNYGYT
TRBV18 ASSPDRVYGYT
TRBV11-2 ASSPGWAYGYT
TRBV5-4 ASSSGNRPPEAF
TRBV5-1 ASSLVRDSSYEQY
TRBV5-1 ASSLNDGGTGELF
TRBV27 ASSSRRYRFQETQY
TRBV4-2 ASSQRQGEYGYT
TRBV7-9 ASSLGVGPPTDTQY
TRBV6-1 ATCRVMNTEAF
TRBV19 ASSNYRDREETQY
TRBV11-2 ASSLGAGTYQPQH
TRBV5-1 ASSTGQGVGYT
TRBV5-1 ASSLDGTGFGQPQH
TRBV7-2 ASSFSRESEAF
TRBV11-2 ASSSTDRAQH
TRBV9 ASSVDRNYGYT
TRBV5-1 ASYIADLSTDTQY
TRBV5-5 ASSIQENTEAF
TRBV5-4 ASSLKRGGQYEQY
TRBV6-1 ASRYRNTEAF
TRBV19 ASRGTPPEAF
TRBV5-5 ASSLPELNTEAF
TRBV5-6 ASSLEGTSFLGVQY
TRBV7-2 ASSSSMNTEAF
TRBV18 ASSPGGGTGEQY